A single sample is the source of the 29 T cell receptor beta chains below, sequenced in a study of T cell repertoires in cytomegalovirus infection. TCRdb re-called the reads with MiXCR, one entry per CDR3 protein. The sample yields some 160,000 distinct CDR3 sequences, approximately 17% seen once. Sample: CD8+ T cells from PBMCs. The origin of the receptors is a human donor in good health (CMV status not recorded). Some clones in this sample may be carry-over from other donors' samples.

This clonotype was counted only a few times. The chain uses TRBV7-8 and TRBJ2-1; D is undetermined. CDR1 is SGHVS, CDR2 FQNEAQ, per germline. V was clipped by 5 bases and J by 10 bases, with 15 bases between them. This CDR3 region has 13 residues. In DNA, the CDR3 is TGTGCCAGCAGCCCACTACGGCCTGGGGAGCAGTTCTTC. Its protein is CASSPLRPGEQFF.

The chain uses TRBV7-9 and TRBJ2-7; 8 bases are shared with TRBD2. V trimming: 1 base; J trimming: 3 bases; junction bases outside the gene matches: 5. In germline, CDR1 is SEHNR, CDR2 FQNEAQ (reference sequence). The CDR3 sequence is 15 residues long. CDR3 loop: CASSLVSSGYYEQYF. In DNA, the CDR3 is TGTGCCAGCAGCTTAGTTTCTAGCGGGTACTACGAGCAGTACTTC.

This clonotype has more than one count but fewer than ten. The V and J genes are TRBV10-3 and TRBJ2-5; the D gene is possibly TRBD2 (5 bases). V shed 3 bases and J shed 4 bases, with 12 bases lying between them. This CDR3 contains 14 residues. CDR1 and CDR2 (germline): ENHRY, SYGVKD. CDR3 nucleotides: TGTGCCATCAGTGAAGAGGGTGGAGTAGAGACCCAGTACTTC. Residues: CAISEEGGVETQYF.

The chain carries TRBV29-1 and TRBJ2-3; 7 nucleotides align to TRBD1. The V segment lost 0 bases and the J segment 0 bases; nucleotides outside the gene matches: 9. This CDR3 is 17 amino acids long. Germline assignment: CDR1 SQVTM and CDR2 ANQGSEA. The CDR3: CSVEEDRADYSTDTQYF. CDR3 coding DNA: TGCAGCGTTGAAGAAGACAGGGCCGATTATAGCACAGATACGCAGTATTTT.

This clonotype was counted a few times. V usage is TRBV14 and J usage is TRBJ1-1; 8 nucleotides line up with TRBD1. J gave up 0 bases and V 4 bases, and 7 bases lay outside the gene matches. Germline values: CDR1 SGHDN, CDR2 FVKESK. The CDR3 is 16 residues long. The CDR3 DNA sequence: TGTGCCAGCAGCCCTACAGGGGGGATGATGAACACTGAAGCTTTCTTT. Amino acids: CASSPTGGMMNTEAFF.

This clonotype was seen a few times. This chain links TRBV27 with TRBJ1-5; D remains unclear. CDR1 and CDR2 (germline): MNHEY, SMNVEV (reference sequence). V lost 2 bases and J 5 bases, leaving 10 bases between the germline ends. The CDR3 has 14 amino acids. Here the CDR3 reads CASSLPGLHQPQHF. CDR3 nucleotides: TGTGCCAGCAGTTTACCCGGACTGCATCAGCCCCAGCATTTT.

This clonotype was observed a handful of times. The gene calls are TRBV12-3 or TRBV12-4 and TRBJ1-2; D is possibly TRBD1 (6 bases). This CDR3 has 13 residues. The V end lost 7 bases, the J end lost 7 bases, and 16 bases lay between the germline ends. CDR3 coding DNA: TGTGCCAGCACCCCCTCTGGGGGCCTTGGCTACACCTTC. Translated, it gives CASTPSGGLGYTF.

V gene TRBV2 combines with J gene TRBJ2-1, with a tentative D call TRBD1 (6 bases). CDR1 and CDR2 from the germline V gene are SNHLY and FYNNEI. Trimming cost V 8 bases and J 10 bases, with 15 bases left between them. CDR3 length equals 12 residues. CDR3 in DNA: TGTGCCAGCCGCATAAATACAGGGGAGCAGTTCTTC. It specifies CASRINTGEQFF.

The chain uses TRBV20-1 and TRBJ1-1; 10 nucleotides line up with TRBD1. Germline lookup yields CDR1 DFQATT and CDR2 SNEGSKA (reference sequence). V was pared by 6 bases and J by 0 bases, with 10 bases of the junction left unmatched. The CDR3 spans 16 residues. DNA of the CDR3: TGCAGTGCCCGTAAGGGGGACAGGGGTTTGAACACTGAAGCTTTCTTT. Its translation: CSARKGDRGLNTEAFF.

The chain couples TRBV9 to TRBJ1-1; unclear D gene. The CDR3 is made up of 14 amino acids. Germline V gene sequence: CDR1 SGDLS, CDR2 YYNGEE. V was cut by 4 bases and J by 1 base, with 11 bases left in between. CDR3: CASSFTYRNTEAFF. CDR3 coding DNA: TGTGCCAGCAGCTTCACCTACAGGAACACTGAAGCTTTCTTT.

The chain joins TRBV7-2 to TRBJ2-3; 8 positions agree with TRBD2. The CDR3 runs 18 residues. The junction had 13 bases not matched to a gene; V was cut back by 5 bases and J by 0 bases. Germline-derived CDR1 and CDR2 are SGHTA and FQGNSA. The CDR3 sequence: CASSLRGGSIGSTDTQYF. The CDR3 nucleotides are TGTGCCAGCAGCCTCCGGGGGGGGTCCATCGGGAGCACAGATACGCAGTATTTT.

V gene TRBV28 combines with J gene TRBJ2-7; perhaps TRBD2 as D (5 bases). The CDR3 has 15 residues. The V end was cut by 9 bases, the J end by 7 bases, with 25 bases between. Germline CDR1 MDHEN, CDR2 SYDVKM. The DNA of the CDR3 is TGTGCCAGTGGACGTCGATCCCCCGCGGGCTATGAGCAGTACTTC. Its translation: CASGRRSPAGYEQYF.

The chain is built from TRBV7-9 and TRBJ1-2; D may be TRBD1 (6 bases). Deletions cut 5 bases from V and 2 bases from J, with 15 bases between. Germline-derived CDR1 and CDR2 are SEHNR and FQNEAQ (reference sequence). The CDR3 has 15 amino acids. This chain's CDR3 is CASSGPGQINYGYTF. CDR3 nucleotide sequence: TGTGCCAGCAGCGGACCGGGACAAATAAACTATGGCTACACCTTC.

This clonotype was counted only a few times. This rearrangement joins TRBV7-2 to TRBJ2-7, with 16 bases identical to TRBD2. The germline gives CDR1 SGHTA, CDR2 FQGNSA. This CDR3 comprises 15 residues. Losses at the gene ends were 5 bases for V and 13 bases for J; bases not matched to a gene: 11. The CDR3 is CASSNTPGTSGGVYF. Here the CDR3 DNA reads TGTGCCAGCAGCAACACCCCCGGGACTAGCGGGGGGGTTTACTTC.

This clonotype appeared many times. This chain joins TRBV20-1 and TRBJ1-6; perhaps TRBD1 as D (6 bases). This CDR3 is 14 amino acids long. The V gene's germline CDR1 is DFQATT and CDR2 SNEGSKA (reference sequence). Trimming pared 0 bases from V and 9 bases from J, leaving 12 bases between. As DNA, the CDR3 is TGCAGTGCTAGAGATGCAGGGGTTAGTTCACCCCTCCACTTT. Translation gives CSARDAGVSSPLHF.

The J gene is TRBJ2-2, the V gene TRBV28; 7 positions agree with TRBD1. The trim removed 4 bases at V and 0 bases at J, leaving 5 bases unmatched. The CDR3 consists of 16 residues. The V gene's germline CDR1 is MDHEN and CDR2 SYDVKM. CDR3 amino acids: CASSSGTDSNTGELFF. In DNA, the CDR3 is TGTGCCAGCAGTTCCGGGACAGACTCGAACACCGGGGAGCTGTTTTTT.

The V and J genes are TRBV7-2 and TRBJ2-1; TRBD2 aligns across 8 bases. This CDR3 is 16 amino acids long. The germline CDR1 and CDR2 sequences are SGHTA and FQGNSA. The V segment lost 5 bases and the J segment 0 bases; nucleotides outside the gene matches: 6. The CDR3 nucleotides are TGTGCCAGCAGCACCCAGCGGGGGAGCTCCTACAATGAGCAGTTCTTC. The encoded protein is CASSTQRGSSYNEQFF.

This clonotype was observed a few times. The rearrangement joins TRBV27 to TRBJ2-7; a weak D match, TRBD2 (5 bases). The CDR3 sequence is 15 residues long. CDR1 and CDR2 from the germline V gene are MNHEY and SMNVEV (reference sequence). V was shortened by 5 bases and J by 1 base, with 15 bases between the two germline ends. CDR3 sequence: CASSPSGGVSYEQYF. As DNA, the CDR3 is TGTGCCAGCAGTCCATCAGGAGGTGTTTCCTACGAGCAGTACTTC.

This clonotype has just a few counts. The rearrangement joins TRBV10-3 to TRBJ1-6; a weak D match, TRBD1 (5 bases). CDR1 is ENHRY, CDR2 SYGVKD, per germline. V lost 3 bases and J lost 3, with 6 bases in between. This CDR3 is 14 amino acids long. Written as DNA, the CDR3 is TGTGCCATCAGTGATGACAGCTATAATTCACCCCTCCACTTT. Protein product: CAISDDSYNSPLHF.

This clonotype was found a few times. The chain combines TRBV7-9 with TRBJ2-3; D is ambiguous. Trimming stripped 10 bases from V and 1 base from J, with 12 bases between. The CDR3 runs 13 residues. Germline V gene lookup returns CDR1 SEHNR and CDR2 FQNEAQ (reference sequence). The CDR3 DNA sequence: TGTGCCACCGGAGCGACCGGCACAGATACGCAGTATTTT. Protein sequence: CATGATGTDTQYF. The complete variable domain, with remaining parts taken from reference TRBV7-9 and TRBJ2-3, reads DTGVSQNPRHKITKRGQNVTFRCDPISEHNRLYWYRQTLGQGPEFLTYFQNEAQLEKSRLLSDRFSAERPKGSFSTLEIQRTEQGDSAMYLCATGATGTDTQYFGPGTRLTVL.

The chain joins TRBV5-1 to TRBJ2-5; TRBD2 might be the D (5 bases). CDR3 length: 16 residues. The V end lost 3 bases, the J end lost 2 bases, and 17 bases lay between the germline ends. Germline CDR1 is SGHRS and CDR2 is YFSETQ. For the CDR3, the DNA is TGCGCCAGCAGCTCCGGACTGACGATTTTTCAAGAGACCCAGTACTTC. Amino acid sequence: CASSSGLTIFQETQYF.

This clonotype was seen a few times. This chain uses TRBV14 with TRBJ1-2; 8 nucleotides align to TRBD1. CDR3 length equals 19 residues. V shed 4 bases, J shed 6 bases, and the junction held 22 bases outside the gene matches. CDR1 SGHDN and CDR2 FVKESK come from the germline V gene. CDR3 amino acids: CASSPRSVLGPDRDDGYTF. DNA for the CDR3: TGTGCCAGCAGCCCGCGAAGTGTCCTAGGGCCGGACAGGGACGATGGCTACACCTTC.

This clonotype has only a few counts. This rearrangement joins TRBV28 to TRBJ2-2, with D perhaps TRBD2 (6 bases). The CDR3 spans 14 residues. Trimming left V 7 bases short and J 1 base short, with 10 bases between. Germline V gives CDR1 MDHEN, CDR2 SYDVKM. The CDR3 bases are TGTGCCAGCATCCAGACTAGGAACACCGGGGAGCTGTTTTTT. It yields the protein CASIQTRNTGELFF.

This clonotype was observed many times. The chain recombines TRBV4-1 with TRBJ1-2, with D uncertain. CDR3 length: 13 residues. Germline V gene lookup returns CDR1 MGHRA and CDR2 YSYEKL. With 3 bases removed from V and 3 bases from J, the gap between germline ends came to 8 bases. CDR3 sequence reads: CASSQRRDYGYTF. The DNA for the CDR3 is TGCGCCAGCAGCCAGCGTCGTGACTATGGCTACACCTTC.

The chain has TRBV6-5 and TRBJ2-3; perhaps TRBD1 as D (6 bases). Germline values: CDR1 MNHEY, CDR2 SVGAGI. With 2 bases removed from V and 1 base from J, the gap between germline ends came to 13 bases. CDR3 length equals 16 residues. This chain's CDR3 is CASSYGEAGGTDTQYF. The CDR3 DNA sequence: TGTGCCAGCAGTTACGGTGAGGCAGGGGGCACAGATACGCAGTATTTT.

This clonotype was seen more than once but under ten times. This chain links TRBV7-9 with TRBJ2-5, with D hard to call. The CDR3 covers 14 residues. V lost 5 bases and J lost 5, with 15 bases in between. Germline CDR1 and CDR2: SEHNR and FQNEAQ (reference sequence). The CDR3, as DNA: TGTGCCAGCAGCAAGCATGGCTCGGCGGAGACCCAGTACTTC. Its translation: CASSKHGSAETQYF.

The sample holds a few counts of this clonotype. The CDR3 coding sequence is TGTGCCAGCACCCCGGAGGGTAGCGGGAGGAATACGCAGTATTTT. Translation gives CASTPEGSGRNTQYF. The chain couples TRBV6-2 or TRBV6-3 to TRBJ2-3; TRBD2 matches at 10 bases. Unmatched junction bases numbered 11, after V lost 7 bases and J lost 7 bases. Per the germline V gene, CDR1 is MNHEY and CDR2 is SVGEGT. CDR3 length: 15 amino acids.

This chain links TRBV20-1 with TRBJ1-2; no clear D. Germline CDR1 is DFQATT and CDR2 is SNEGSKA (reference sequence). Trimming shortened V by 0 bases and J by 5 bases, and 16 bases separated the two germline ends. This CDR3 has 15 amino acids. The CDR3 DNA reads TGCAGTGCTAGAGATTTTTCGGAGATGGGTTATGGCTACACCTTC. It is translated as CSARDFSEMGYGYTF.

The V and J genes are TRBV28 and TRBJ1-1; the match to TRBD1 covers 7 bases. Germline V CDR1 and CDR2: MDHEN, SYDVKM. The CDR3 runs 15 residues. Trimming removed 3 bases from V and 0 bases from J; junction bases left unmatched: 4. Here the CDR3 reads CASSFRGIMNTEAFF. Here the CDR3 DNA reads TGTGCCAGCAGTTTCAGGGGGATCATGAACACTGAAGCTTTCTTT.